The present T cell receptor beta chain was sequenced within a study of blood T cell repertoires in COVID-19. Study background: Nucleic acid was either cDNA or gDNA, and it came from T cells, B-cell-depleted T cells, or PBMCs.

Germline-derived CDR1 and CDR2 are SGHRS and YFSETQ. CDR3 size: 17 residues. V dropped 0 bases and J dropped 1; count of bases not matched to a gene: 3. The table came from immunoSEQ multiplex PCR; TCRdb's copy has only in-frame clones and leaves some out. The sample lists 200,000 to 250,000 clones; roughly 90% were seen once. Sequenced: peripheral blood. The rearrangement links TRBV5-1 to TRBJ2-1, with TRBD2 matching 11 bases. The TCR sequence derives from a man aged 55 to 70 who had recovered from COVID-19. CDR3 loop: CASSLGIAGGSYNEQFF. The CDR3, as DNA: TGCGCCAGCAGCTTGGGGATAGCGGGAGGGTCCTACAATGAGCAGTTCTTC.